What follows is one TCR beta chain and its context. In the study's own analysis: By means of reference gene primer amplification, nucleated cell counts were estimated. Libraries were prepared by immunoSEQ multiplex PCR; TCRdb keeps only in-frame clonotypes and omits some of them. The V and J calls and clone size come from that table; D and trimming were worked out from the DNA. The sample consists of a few hundred thousand clones, approximately 82% of them appearing once. V shed 5 bases and J shed 6 bases, with 14 bases lying between them. This CDR3 contains 13 residues. Germline-derived CDR1 and CDR2 are SEHNR and FQNEAQ (reference sequence). The entry originates in a study of blood T cell repertoires in COVID-19. About the study: Acute-phase and convalescent COVID-19 samples originated in the United States, Italy and Spain. PBMCs, B-cell-depleted T cells, or T cells were the source of the cDNA or gDNA that made up the material.

What was sequenced was peripheral blood. The chain combines TRBV7-9 with TRBJ2-7; a possible D gene is TRBD1 (6 bases). This clonotype originated in a young woman with acute or convalescent COVID-19. Here the CDR3 reads CASSHQKGGEQYF. The CDR3 nucleotides are TGTGCCAGCAGCCACCAAAAAGGGGGCGAGCAGTACTTC.